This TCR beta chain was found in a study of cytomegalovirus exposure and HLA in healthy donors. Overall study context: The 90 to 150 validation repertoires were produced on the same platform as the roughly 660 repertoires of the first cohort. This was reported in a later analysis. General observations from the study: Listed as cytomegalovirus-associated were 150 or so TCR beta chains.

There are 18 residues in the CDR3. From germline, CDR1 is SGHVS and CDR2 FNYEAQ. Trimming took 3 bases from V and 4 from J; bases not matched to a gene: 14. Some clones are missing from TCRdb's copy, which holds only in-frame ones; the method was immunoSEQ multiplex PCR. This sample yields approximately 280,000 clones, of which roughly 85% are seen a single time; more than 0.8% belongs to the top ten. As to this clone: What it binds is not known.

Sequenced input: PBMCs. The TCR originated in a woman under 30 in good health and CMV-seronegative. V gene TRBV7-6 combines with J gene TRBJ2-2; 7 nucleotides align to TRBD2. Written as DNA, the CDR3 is TGTGCCAGCAGCTTCCTCCCTAGCGGAGGTTCTTCCACCGGGGAGCTGTTTTTT. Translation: CASSFLPSGGSSTGELFF.